This T cell receptor beta chain was found in a study of T cells in Graves' hyperthyroidism and ophthalmopathy. Germline CDR1 reads SGDLS; CDR2 reads YYNGEE. Trimming shortened V by 4 bases and J by 5 bases, and 15 bases separated the two germline ends. This CDR3 region has 15 residues. Disease lasting under 3 months, a NOSPECS grade of at least 4, and a Clinical Activity Score of at least 3 were features of the ophthalmopathy patients. Exclusions: uncontrolled infection, other autoimmune disease, pregnancy, lactation. Diagnoses were established using clinical symptoms, serum thyroxine and TRAb, thyroid ultrasound and orbital computed tomography. PBMCs were derived from about 10 ml fresh peripheral blood. Amplified TCR beta CDR3 regions came from RNA transcripts. A first-round RT-PCR of the TCR CDR3 used the HTBI primer set. TCRdb recomputed calls from the multiplex PCR reads with MiXCR, one row per CDR3 protein. The table records under 400,000 distinct CDR3 sequences, 15% to 20% of them present only once.

In this sample, this clonotype turned up many times. The chain joins TRBV9 to TRBJ2-2, with D possibly TRBD1 on 6 matching bases. The TCR sequence derives from a woman aged 40 to 50 with Graves' ophthalmopathy. Sequenced sample: blood. The CDR3 DNA reads TGTGCCAGCAGCTCCTTACAGGGTCGGACCGGGGAGCTGTTTTTT. It encodes CASSSLQGRTGELFF.